This TCR beta chain originates from a study of CD8+CD57+ T cells in acquired aplastic anemia. Only patients with CD8+CD57+ cell expansion on flow cytometry were chosen for sequencing. Of note for this clonotype: Given a much more abundant clone one base away, this may be a read error.

Both TCR beta VDJ combination and CDR3 sequence profiling were carried out. Genomic DNA was the template for this profiling. Using its own MiXCR run on the reads, TCRdb lists one record per CDR3 protein. Of hundreds of thousands of distinct CDR3 sequences listed, more than 45% are singletons. This sequence was found in a human donor with aplastic anemia. Sequenced input: sorted CD4+, CD8+, or CD8+CD57+ T cells (not recorded which) from PBMCs.

The CDR3 DNA reads TGCGCCTGCAGCTCCTCAGGGTTACCCCACGAGCAGTACTTC. This sequence encodes CACSSSGLPHEQYF. The chain joins TRBV5-1 to TRBJ2-7; possibly TRBD1 for D (5 bases). The CDR3 extends over 14 amino acids. In germline, CDR1 is SGHRS, CDR2 YFSETQ.